The 16 T cell receptor beta chains below were found in one sample sequenced in a study of spatial heterogeneity in lung cancer. Study-wide results and limits: Counts of expanded intratumoral alpha and beta TCRs tracked tumor mutation counts.

For these TCRs, the target antigens are not known. TCRdb processed the 5' RACE reads anew with MiXCR; each CDR3 protein has one entry. The sample holds 2,900 or so distinct CDR3 sequences; 5.5% are singletons and the top ten take 18%. Time point noted: sample taken at primary tumor resection. The sequenced sample was lung tumor tissue, obtained at surgery. The receptors derive from a male donor with early-stage non-small cell lung cancer.

In this sample, this clonotype is large. This rearrangement joins TRBV6-1 to TRBJ2-7, with a weak D call TRBD2 (5 bases). This CDR3 comprises 13 residues. The germline V and J ends were trimmed by 5 bases and 3 bases, with 11 bases remaining between them. The V gene's germline CDR1 is MNHNS and CDR2 SASEGT. In DNA form, the CDR3 reads TGTGCCAGCAGTCCCTCCGGGGACTACGAGCAGTACTTC. Translated: CASSPSGDYEQYF.

By sample fraction, this clonotype is medium-sized. The rearrangement uses TRBV18 and TRBJ1-4; no definite D call. This CDR3 has 13 amino acids. The germline V and J ends were trimmed by 0 bases and 8 bases, with 7 bases remaining between them. Germline V gene data show CDR1 as KGHSH and CDR2 as LQKENI. CDR3: CASSPPSGEKLFF. The DNA for the CDR3 is TGTGCCAGCTCACCACCCAGTGGCGAAAAACTGTTTTTT.

The V call is TRBV7-8, the J call TRBJ1-5; D gene ambiguous. Deletions cut 5 bases from V and 6 bases from J, with 14 bases between. The CDR3 totals 14 residues. Germline V gene sequence: CDR1 SGHVS, CDR2 FQNEAQ. The DNA for the CDR3 is TGTGCCAGCAGCCCAGACCCAGACGGTCAGCCCCAGCATTTT. The encoded protein is CASSPDPDGQPQHF.

This clonotype was recorded at least ten times. Written as DNA, the CDR3 is TGTGCCAGCAGCCCCAGGGGGAACTACGAGCAGTACTTC. Translation gives CASSPRGNYEQYF. This rearrangement joins TRBV7-2 to TRBJ2-7; 7 bases match TRBD1. The germline CDR1 and CDR2 sequences are SGHTA and FQGNSA. V lost 5 bases to trimming and J lost 3 bases; unmatched junction nucleotides: 4. CDR3 length: 13 residues.

This clonotype is judged medium-sized. The chain recombines TRBV20-1 with TRBJ2-1; no reliable D call. The length of the CDR3 is 11 residues. Trimming took off 3 bases at V and 2 bases at J, with 2 bases between the two ends. Germline V CDR1 and CDR2: DFQATT, SNEGSKA (reference sequence). In DNA, the CDR3 is TGCAGTGCTAGCCCCTACAATGAGCAGTTCTTC. This translates into CSASPYNEQFF.

This clonotype was counted ten times or more. The chain recombines TRBV7-3 with TRBJ2-5; D is undetermined. The germline gives CDR1 SGHTA, CDR2 FQGTGA. V lost 4 bases and J 5 bases, leaving 11 bases between the germline ends. The CDR3 has 13 residues. The CDR3 is CASSSARSETQYF. The CDR3 bases are TGTGCCAGCAGCTCGGCCCGGTCTGAGACCCAGTACTTC.

This clonotype appeared a few times. This chain links TRBV10-3 with TRBJ2-6, with D possibly matching TRBD2 (5 bases). Trimming left V 0 bases short and J 0 bases short, with 12 bases between. Germline CDR1 is ENHRY and CDR2 is SYGVKD. The CDR3 length is 18 residues. The CDR3 region is CAISESLLGSSGANVLTF. The CDR3 DNA reads as TGTGCCATCAGTGAGTCGTTACTAGGCAGCTCTGGGGCCAACGTCCTGACTTTC.

This clonotype ranks as large. In DNA, the CDR3 is TGTGCCAGCAGTTTGTCAACAGGGAACGAGCAGTACTTC. The encoded protein is CASSLSTGNEQYF. This chain uses TRBV27 with TRBJ2-7; D perhaps matches TRBD1 (6 bases). CDR1 is MNHEY, CDR2 SMNVEV, per germline (reference sequence). This CDR3 is built from 13 residues. V lost 3 bases and J 5 bases, leaving 11 bases between the germline ends.

By share of the sample, this clonotype is medium-sized. This chain uses TRBV2 with TRBJ2-7; D not resolved. The CDR3 is made up of 12 amino acids. CDR1 and CDR2 (germline): SNHLY, FYNNEI. The V gene lost 1 base and the J gene lost 5 bases, with 6 bases spanning the gap. CDR3 sequence reads: CASSEGFHEQYF. CDR3 sequence (DNA): TGTGCCAGCAGTGAAGGGTTCCACGAGCAGTACTTC.

This clonotype qualifies as medium-sized (0.01 to 0.1%). The CDR3 sequence: CASSLAAQGWFNEQFF. The CDR3 DNA reads as TGTGCCAGCAGCTTGGCCGCACAGGGCTGGTTCAATGAGCAGTTCTTC. The chain uses TRBV5-5 and TRBJ2-1; D might be TRBD1 (6 bases). The V gene lost 0 bases and the J gene lost 6 bases, with 16 bases spanning the gap. The CDR3 spans 16 residues. CDR1 and CDR2 (germline): SGHKS, YYEKEE (reference sequence).

In its sample, this clonotype is medium-sized. The chain is built from TRBV25-1 and TRBJ2-2; D unclear. V was pared by 2 bases and J by 4 bases, with 11 bases between. Germline V lookup: CDR1 MGHDK, CDR2 SYGVNS. The CDR3 runs 15 residues. The CDR3 nucleotides read TGTGCCAGCAGTGAAAACCGTCAGGTCACCGGGGAGCTGTTTTTT. Residues: CASSENRQVTGELFF. Full variable domain (remainder filled in from reference TRBV25-1 and TRBJ2-2): EADIYQTPRYLVIGTGKKITLECSQTMGHDKMYWYQQDPGMELHLIHYSYGVNSTEKGDLSSESTVSRIRTEHFPLTLESARPSHTSQYLCASSENRQVTGELFFGEGSRLTVL.

By share of the sample, this clonotype is medium-sized. V is TRBV19 and J is TRBJ2-1; TRBD2 matches at 7 bases. The trim removed 3 bases at V and 3 bases at J, leaving 5 bases unmatched. Germline lookup yields CDR1 LNHDA and CDR2 SQIVND (reference sequence). The CDR3 spans 15 residues. CDR3 nucleotides: TGTGCCAGTAGTATCTATTCTAGCGGCTACAATGAGCAGTTCTTC. As protein: CASSIYSSGYNEQFF. The whole variable domain, filled in from reference TRBV19 and TRBJ2-1, reads DGGITQSPKYLFRKEGQNVTLSCEQNLNHDAMYWYRQDPGQGLRLIYYSQIVNDFQKGDIAEGYSVSREKKESFPLTVTSAQKNPTAFYLCASSIYSSGYNEQFFGPGTRLTVL.

This clonotype is termed medium-sized (0.01 to 0.1%). This chain links TRBV20-1 with TRBJ2-5; D is perhaps TRBD1 (6 bases). V lost 8 bases, J lost 5 bases, and 18 bases lay in between. Germline V gene lookup returns CDR1 DFQATT and CDR2 SNEGSKA (reference sequence). This CDR3 region has 13 residues. CDR3 in DNA: TGCAGTCCCTCGGGACACCTGGGGGAGACCCAGTACTTC. The encoded protein is CSPSGHLGETQYF.

This clonotype occurred many times. V is TRBV18 and J is TRBJ2-1; D may be TRBD1 (5 bases). Germline assignment: CDR1 KGHSH and CDR2 LQKENI. The CDR3 runs 14 residues. V was clipped by 4 bases and J by 3 bases, with 10 bases between them. This CDR3 is CASSRTTGYNEQFF. CDR3 DNA sequence: TGTGCCAGCTCACGAACAACAGGCTACAATGAGCAGTTCTTC.

By share, this clonotype ranks as medium-sized. This chain joins TRBV20-1 and TRBJ1-1, with D possibly TRBD1 on 5 matching bases. The CDR3 totals 12 residues. Germline V gene data show CDR1 as DFQATT and CDR2 as SNEGSKA (reference sequence). Deletions cut 6 bases from V and 0 bases from J, with 8 bases between. The CDR3 sequence: CSAAGMNTEAFF. The DNA for the CDR3 is TGCAGTGCGGCAGGGATGAACACTGAAGCTTTCTTT.

This clonotype counts as medium-sized. The chain uses TRBV12-3 or TRBV12-4 and TRBJ1-2; D uncertain. V dropped 6 bases and J dropped 5 bases, with 10 bases sitting between them. This CDR3 spans 12 amino acids. The CDR3 coding sequence is TGTGCCAGCAGGAGCGAGGGTTATGGCTACACCTTC. Translation: CASRSEGYGYTF.